The 20 T cell receptor beta chains given below trace back to one sample, sequenced in a study of control samples from healthy donors and cancer patients. Produced via immunoSEQ multiplex PCR; TCRdb's table is partial and in-frame only. Found here are about 160,000 clones, 85% to 90% of them singletons; the top ten hold around 13%. Sample: blood. The receptor source for this set is a man between 25 and 39 years old in good health.

V and J are TRBV5-4 and TRBJ2-3, with D possibly being TRBD2 (5 bases). V was clipped by 2 bases and J by 6 bases, with 13 bases between them. CDR3 length: 14 residues. Germline CDR1 and CDR2: SGHNT and YYREEE (reference sequence). CDR3 DNA sequence: TGTGCCAGCAGCTTAAGCGGAGCCAGTGATACGCAGTATTTT. It yields the protein CASSLSGASDTQYF.

CDR3 nucleotide sequence: TGTGCCAGCAGCGTAGGAGGGGGTACCTACAATGAGCAGTTCTTC. This sequence encodes CASSVGGGTYNEQFF. The V and J genes are TRBV9 and TRBJ2-1; D may be TRBD1 (6 bases). V lost 0 bases and J lost 2, with 9 bases in between. This CDR3 comprises 15 residues. Germline V lookup: CDR1 SGDLS, CDR2 YYNGEE.

The chain recombines TRBV5-1 with TRBJ1-4; the D is unclear. V was pared by 1 base and J by 8 bases, with 21 bases between. Germline CDR1 reads SGHRS; CDR2 reads YFSETQ. The CDR3 totals 17 residues. DNA of the CDR3: TGCGCCAGCAGCTTGCGGAGTGGCACAGCGACGGACGAAAAACTGTTTTTT. It codes for CASSLRSGTATDEKLFF. Looking up the rest from reference TRBV5-1 and TRBJ1-4 gives the full variable domain: KAGVTQTPRYLIKTRGQQVTLSCSPISGHRSVSWYQQTPGQGLQFLFEYFSETQRNKGNFPGRFSGRQFSNSRSEMNVSTLELGDSALYLCASSLRSGTATDEKLFFGSGTQLSVL.

The chain employs TRBV6-5 and TRBJ1-2; maybe TRBD1 (5 bases). Trimming shortened V by 6 bases and J by 4 bases, and 15 bases separated the two germline ends. This CDR3 has 14 residues. Germline V gene sequence: CDR1 MNHEY, CDR2 SVGAGI. The CDR3 DNA reads TGTGCCAGCAGGGCCCAGACAGTTCTCTATGGCTACACCTTC. Encoded protein: CASRAQTVLYGYTF.

V gene TRBV10-3 combines with J gene TRBJ2-2; TRBD2 aligns across 7 bases. This CDR3 is built from 16 residues. Germline CDR1 is ENHRY and CDR2 is SYGVKD. Trimming took 8 bases from V and 1 from J; bases not matched to a gene: 10. For the CDR3, the DNA is TGTGCCATCTCGGGTCCAACGGGAGGGAACACCGGGGAGCTGTTTTTT. Protein: CAISGPTGGNTGELFF.

This clone was seen a few times. The chain employs TRBV9 and TRBJ2-7; 7 bases match TRBD1. Losses at the gene ends were 1 base for V and 4 bases for J; bases not matched to a gene: 8. Germline CDR1 and CDR2: SGDLS and YYNGEE. The CDR3 is made up of 15 amino acids. In nucleotides, the CDR3 is TGTGCCAGCAGCGTAAAAGAGACAGGGCCATACGAGCAGTACTTC. Translation gives CASSVKETGPYEQYF.

This CDR3 reads CASSGLPNNEQFF. The CDR3, as DNA: TGTGCCAGCAGTGGACTCCCTAACAATGAGCAGTTCTTC. This sequence joins TRBV28 and TRBJ2-1; D is perhaps TRBD2 (5 bases). Between the trimmed V and J ends, which lost 5 bases and 5 bases, there was a span of 10 bases. Germline V CDR1 and CDR2: MDHEN, SYDVKM. The CDR3 has 13 residues.

The gene calls are TRBV28 and TRBJ1-5; perhaps TRBD1 as D (6 bases). V lost 2 bases and J 2 bases, leaving 13 bases between the germline ends. The germline CDR1 and CDR2 sequences are MDHEN and SYDVKM. There are 16 residues in the CDR3. The DNA for the CDR3 is TGTGCCAGCAGTTTAAGGGGGGCTCTCGGCAATCAGCCCCAGCATTTT. This gives the protein CASSLRGALGNQPQHF. Full variable domain (missing parts from reference TRBV28 and TRBJ1-5): DVKVTQSSRYLVKRTGEKVFLECVQDMDHENMFWYRQDPGLGLRLIYFSYDVKMKEKGDIPEGYSVSREKKERFSLILESASTNQTSMYLCASSLRGALGNQPQHFGDGTRLSIL.

This clone showed up just once. The CDR3 reads CASSPGQGAGNTIYF. The CDR3 nucleotides read TGTGCCAGCAGTCCGGGACAGGGGGCTGGAAACACCATATATTTT. The V and J genes are TRBV6-5 and TRBJ1-3; TRBD1 matches at 11 bases. The CDR3 sequence is 15 residues long. J gave up 2 bases and V 5 bases, and 2 bases lay outside the gene matches. Germline V lookup: CDR1 MNHEY, CDR2 SVGAGI.

This clone was detected only once. The chain has TRBV4-1 and TRBJ1-3; no reliable D call. The V end lost 1 base, the J end lost 3 bases, and 7 bases lay between the germline ends. This CDR3 is 14 amino acids long. Germline CDR1 reads MGHRA; CDR2 reads YSYEKL. The CDR3 sequence: CASSQGPDGNTIYF. CDR3 nucleotide sequence: TGCGCCAGCAGCCAAGGGCCAGATGGAAACACCATATATTTT.

This chain connects TRBV25-1 to TRBJ2-2, with D tentatively TRBD2 (5 bases). Trimming removed 1 base at V and 2 bases at J, with 11 bases between. The CDR3 sequence is 16 residues long. Germline-derived CDR1 and CDR2 are MGHDK and SYGVNS. For the CDR3, the DNA is TGTGCCAGCAGTGAATTCGCCGGGATAAACACCGGGGAGCTGTTTTTT. Translated: CASSEFAGINTGELFF.

Points on this clone: A clone one base away is much larger, so this may be a read error. The rearrangement links TRBV20-1 to TRBJ1-6; D perhaps matches TRBD1 (6 bases). The CDR3 loop spans 15 amino acids. Germline V gene sequence: CDR1 DFQATT, CDR2 SNEGSKA (reference sequence). The V gene lost 3 bases and the J gene lost 7 bases, with 16 bases spanning the gap. In DNA, the CDR3 is TGCAGTGCTAGTGGGGGTGGGGGCTGGAATTCACCCCTCCACTTT. Protein: CSASGGGGWNSPLHF.

The CDR3 loop is CSVATLAGAHEQYF. The CDR3 region has the DNA TGCAGCGTTGCAACATTAGCGGGAGCCCACGAGCAGTACTTC. The genes are TRBV29-1 and TRBJ2-7; 9 bases line up with TRBD2. The CDR3 consists of 14 residues. V lost 4 bases to trimming and J lost 5 bases; unmatched junction nucleotides: 9. The germline V gene encodes CDR1 SQVTM and CDR2 ANQGSEA.

The chain uses TRBV5-1 and TRBJ2-3; the match to TRBD2 covers 8 bases. V lost 10 bases, J lost 4 bases, and 20 bases stayed unmatched. The germline V gene encodes CDR1 SGHRS and CDR2 YFSETQ. This CDR3 comprises 17 residues. CDR3 sequence: CAPSSRGGEGVADTQYF. The DNA for the CDR3 is TGCGCCCCCAGCTCCCGGGGGGGCGAAGGGGTAGCAGATACGCAGTATTTT.

V usage is TRBV4-3 and J usage is TRBJ1-2; 7 bases are a match to TRBD1. There are 15 residues in the CDR3. After removal of 3 bases from V and 5 bases from J, the junction contained 9 bases not matched to a gene. Germline CDR1 and CDR2: LGHNA and YSLEER. The CDR3 DNA reads TGCGCCAGCAGCCAGCAGACAGGGATAGGGTATGGCTACACCTTC. It specifies CASSQQTGIGYGYTF.

The V gene is TRBV22-1, the J gene TRBJ1-2; the tabulated D call, TRBD1, remains unverified against the DNA. TRBV22-1 is a pseudogene locus. This CDR3 is 15 amino acids long. The CDR3 reads CPGSALGSANYGYTF. As DNA, the CDR3 is TGTCCTGGGAGCGCACTGGGCTCAGCTAACTATGGCTACACCTTC.

The chain links TRBV4-1 to TRBJ1-6; a weak D match, TRBD1 (6 bases). Germline V gives CDR1 MGHRA, CDR2 YSYEKL. This CDR3 comprises 15 residues. The V and J ends lost 3 bases and 7 bases respectively, with 13 bases between them. CDR3 residues: CASSHNDRRNSPLHF. CDR3 DNA sequence: TGCGCCAGCAGCCACAATGACAGGAGGAATTCACCCCTCCACTTT.

V gene TRBV21-1 combines with J gene TRBJ2-7; TRBD1 was called by the table and not checked on the DNA. TRBV21-1 is a recognized pseudogene. The CDR3 runs 12 residues. CDR3 residues: CASRGQSYEQYF. The CDR3 DNA reads as TGTGCCAGCAGGGGACAGTCCTACGAGCAGTACTTC.

The chain recombines TRBV6-5 with TRBJ2-1; no firm D call. Germline loops: CDR1 MNHEY, CDR2 SVGAGI. The CDR3 consists of 14 residues. V lost 11 bases to trimming and J lost 6 bases, with 20 bases between them. The CDR3 loop reads CAARRINGANEQFF. In nucleotides, the CDR3 is TGTGCCGCCAGACGGATCAACGGTGCCAATGAGCAGTTCTTC.

CDR3 in amino acids: CASSLTELQTRSYNSPLHF. CDR3 nucleotide sequence: TGTGCCAGCAGCTTAACAGAGCTCCAGACCCGCTCCTATAATTCACCCCTCCACTTT. The chain uses TRBV11-2 and TRBJ1-6, with D uncertain. V was cut by 2 bases and J by 0 bases, with 17 bases left in between. CDR3 size: 19 residues. The germline V gene encodes CDR1 SGHAT and CDR2 FQNNGV.